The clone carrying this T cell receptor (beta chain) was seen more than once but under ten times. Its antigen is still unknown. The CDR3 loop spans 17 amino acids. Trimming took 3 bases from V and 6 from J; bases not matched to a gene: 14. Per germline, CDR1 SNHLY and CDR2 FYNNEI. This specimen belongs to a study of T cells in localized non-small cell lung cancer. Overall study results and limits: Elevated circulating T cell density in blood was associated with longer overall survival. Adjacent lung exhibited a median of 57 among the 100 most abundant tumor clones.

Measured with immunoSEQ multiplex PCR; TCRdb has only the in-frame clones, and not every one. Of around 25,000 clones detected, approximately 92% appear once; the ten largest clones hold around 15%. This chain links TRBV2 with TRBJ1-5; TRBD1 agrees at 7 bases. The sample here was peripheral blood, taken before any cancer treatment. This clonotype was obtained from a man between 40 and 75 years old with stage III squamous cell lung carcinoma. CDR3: CASSDKTVTGRGQPQHF. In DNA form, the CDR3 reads TGTGCCAGCAGTGATAAGACTGTGACAGGGAGGGGTCAGCCCCAGCATTTT.